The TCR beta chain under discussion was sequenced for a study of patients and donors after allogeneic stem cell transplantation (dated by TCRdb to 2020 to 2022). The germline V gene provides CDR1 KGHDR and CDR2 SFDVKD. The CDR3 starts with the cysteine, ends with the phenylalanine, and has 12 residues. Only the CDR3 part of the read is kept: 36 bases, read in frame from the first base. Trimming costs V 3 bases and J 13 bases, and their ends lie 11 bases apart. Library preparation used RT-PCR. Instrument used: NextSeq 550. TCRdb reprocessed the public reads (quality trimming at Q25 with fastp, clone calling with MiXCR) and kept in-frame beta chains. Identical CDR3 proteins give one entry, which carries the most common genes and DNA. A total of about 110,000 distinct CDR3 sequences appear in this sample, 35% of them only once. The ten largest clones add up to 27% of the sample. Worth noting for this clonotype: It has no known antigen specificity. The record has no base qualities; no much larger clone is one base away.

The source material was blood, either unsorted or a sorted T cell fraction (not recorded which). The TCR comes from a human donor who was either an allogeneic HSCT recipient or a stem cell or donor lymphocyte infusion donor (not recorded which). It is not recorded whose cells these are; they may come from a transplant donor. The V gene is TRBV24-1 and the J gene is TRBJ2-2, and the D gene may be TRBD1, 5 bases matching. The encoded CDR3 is CATSDHRNALFF. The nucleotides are TGTGCCACCAGTGATCACAGGAATGCGCTGTTTTTT.